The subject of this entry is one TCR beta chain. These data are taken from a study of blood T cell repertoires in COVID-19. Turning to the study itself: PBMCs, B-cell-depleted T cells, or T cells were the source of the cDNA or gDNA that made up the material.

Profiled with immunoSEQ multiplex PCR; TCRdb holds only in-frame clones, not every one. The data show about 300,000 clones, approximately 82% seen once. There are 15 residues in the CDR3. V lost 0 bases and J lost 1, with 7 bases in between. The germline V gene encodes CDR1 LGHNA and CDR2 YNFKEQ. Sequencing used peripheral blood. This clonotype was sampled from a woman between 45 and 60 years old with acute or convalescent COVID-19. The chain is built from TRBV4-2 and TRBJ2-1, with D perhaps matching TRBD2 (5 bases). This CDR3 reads CASSQDPGSYNEQFF. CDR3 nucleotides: TGTGCCAGCAGCCAAGATCCGGGATCCTACAATGAGCAGTTCTTC.